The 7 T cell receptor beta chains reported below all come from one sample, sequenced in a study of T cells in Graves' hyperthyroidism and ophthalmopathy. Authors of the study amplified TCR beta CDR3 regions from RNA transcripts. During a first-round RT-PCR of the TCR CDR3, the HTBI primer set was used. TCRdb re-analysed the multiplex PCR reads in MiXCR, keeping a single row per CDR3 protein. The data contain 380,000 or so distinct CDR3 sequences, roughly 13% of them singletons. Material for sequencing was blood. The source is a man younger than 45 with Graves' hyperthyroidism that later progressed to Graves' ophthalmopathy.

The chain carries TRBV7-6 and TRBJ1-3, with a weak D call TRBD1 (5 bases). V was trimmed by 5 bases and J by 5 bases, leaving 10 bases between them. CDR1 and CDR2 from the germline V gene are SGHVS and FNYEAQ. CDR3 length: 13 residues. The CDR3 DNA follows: TGTGCCAGCAGCCCGTCGGACAGAAACACCATATATTTT. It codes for CASSPSDRNTIYF.

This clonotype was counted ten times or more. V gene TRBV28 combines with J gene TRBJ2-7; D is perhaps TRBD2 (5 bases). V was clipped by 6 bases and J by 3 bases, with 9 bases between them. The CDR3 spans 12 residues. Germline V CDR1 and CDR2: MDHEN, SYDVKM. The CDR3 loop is CASSTGNYEQYF. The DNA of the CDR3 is TGTGCCAGCAGCACCGGGAACTACGAGCAGTACTTC. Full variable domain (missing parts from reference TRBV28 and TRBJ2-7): DVKVTQSSRYLVKRTGEKVFLECVQDMDHENMFWYRQDPGLGLRLIYFSYDVKMKEKGDIPEGYSVSREKKERFSLILESASTNQTSMYLCASSTGNYEQYFGPGTRLTVT.

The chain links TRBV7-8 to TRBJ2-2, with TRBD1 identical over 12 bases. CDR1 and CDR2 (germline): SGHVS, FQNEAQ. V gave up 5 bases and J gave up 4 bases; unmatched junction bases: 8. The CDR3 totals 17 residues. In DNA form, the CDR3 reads TGTGCCAGCAGCCAGCACGGGACAGGGGGCGGCACCGGGGAGCTGTTTTTT. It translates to CASSQHGTGGGTGELFF.

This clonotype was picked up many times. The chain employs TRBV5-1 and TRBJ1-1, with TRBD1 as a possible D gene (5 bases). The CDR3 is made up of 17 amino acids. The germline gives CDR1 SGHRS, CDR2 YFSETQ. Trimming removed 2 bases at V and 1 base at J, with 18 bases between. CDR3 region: CASSFSGLMPENTEAFF. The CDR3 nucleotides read TGCGCCAGCAGCTTTTCAGGGTTGATGCCGGAGAACACTGAAGCTTTCTTT.

CDR3: CASRPLSGGYNEQFF. For the CDR3, the DNA is TGTGCCAGCAGACCACTTAGCGGGGGCTACAATGAGCAGTTCTTC. This sequence joins TRBV6-1 and TRBJ2-1; 9 bases align to TRBD2. Germline V lookup: CDR1 MNHNS, CDR2 SASEGT. This CDR3 is built from 15 residues. J lost 3 bases, V lost 6 bases, and 6 bases had no gene match.

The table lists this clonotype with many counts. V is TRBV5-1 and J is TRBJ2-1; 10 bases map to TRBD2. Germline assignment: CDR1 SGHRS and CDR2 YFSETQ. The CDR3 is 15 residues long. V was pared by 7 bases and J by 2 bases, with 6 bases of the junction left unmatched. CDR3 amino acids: CASGLTSGAYNEQFF. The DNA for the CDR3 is TGCGCCAGCGGATTAACTAGCGGGGCCTACAATGAGCAGTTCTTC.

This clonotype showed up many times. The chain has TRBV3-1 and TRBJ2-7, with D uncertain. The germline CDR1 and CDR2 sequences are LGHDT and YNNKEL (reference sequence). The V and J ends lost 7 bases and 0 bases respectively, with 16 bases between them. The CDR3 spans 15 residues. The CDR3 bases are TGTGCCAGCATCCCATCCCGGGTAGACTCCTACGAGCAGTACTTC. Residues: CASIPSRVDSYEQYF.